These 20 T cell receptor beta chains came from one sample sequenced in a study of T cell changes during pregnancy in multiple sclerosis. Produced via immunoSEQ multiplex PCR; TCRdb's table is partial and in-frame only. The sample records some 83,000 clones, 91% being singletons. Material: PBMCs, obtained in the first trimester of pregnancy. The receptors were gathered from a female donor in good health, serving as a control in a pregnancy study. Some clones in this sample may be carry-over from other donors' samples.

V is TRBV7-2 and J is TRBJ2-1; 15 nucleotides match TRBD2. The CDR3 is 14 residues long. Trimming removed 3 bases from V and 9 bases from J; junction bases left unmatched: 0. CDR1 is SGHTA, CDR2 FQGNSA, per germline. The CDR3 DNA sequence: TGTGCCAGCAGCTTGGGACTAGCGGGAGGTGAGCAGTTCTTC. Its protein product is CASSLGLAGGEQFF.

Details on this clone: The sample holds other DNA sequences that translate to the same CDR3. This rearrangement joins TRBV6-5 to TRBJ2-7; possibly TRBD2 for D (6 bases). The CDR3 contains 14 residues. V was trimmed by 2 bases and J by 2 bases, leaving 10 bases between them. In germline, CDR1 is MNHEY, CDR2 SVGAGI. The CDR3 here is CASSYSGGTYEQYF. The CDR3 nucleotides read TGTGCCAGCAGTTACAGTGGCGGGACCTACGAGCAGTACTTC.

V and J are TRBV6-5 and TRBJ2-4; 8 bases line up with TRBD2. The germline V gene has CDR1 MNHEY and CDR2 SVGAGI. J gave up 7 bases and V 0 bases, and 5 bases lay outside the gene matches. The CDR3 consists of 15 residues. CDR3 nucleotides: TGTGCCAGCAGTTACTCGAGCGGGAGAGGGAACATTCAGTACTTC. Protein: CASSYSSGRGNIQYF.

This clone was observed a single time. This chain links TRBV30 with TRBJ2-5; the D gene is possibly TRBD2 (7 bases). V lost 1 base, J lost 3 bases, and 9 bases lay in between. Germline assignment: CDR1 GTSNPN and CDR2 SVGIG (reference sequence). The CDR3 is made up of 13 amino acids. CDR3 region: CAWSGGGEETQYF. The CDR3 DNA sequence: TGTGCCTGGAGTGGAGGGGGGGAAGAGACCCAGTACTTC.

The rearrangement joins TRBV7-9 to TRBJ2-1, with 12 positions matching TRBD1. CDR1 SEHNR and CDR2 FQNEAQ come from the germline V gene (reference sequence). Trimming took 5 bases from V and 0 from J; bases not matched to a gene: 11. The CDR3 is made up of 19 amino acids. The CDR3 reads CASSAHRDRGQISYNEQFF. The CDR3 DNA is TGTGCCAGCAGCGCCCACCGGGACAGGGGGCAGATCTCCTACAATGAGCAGTTCTTC.

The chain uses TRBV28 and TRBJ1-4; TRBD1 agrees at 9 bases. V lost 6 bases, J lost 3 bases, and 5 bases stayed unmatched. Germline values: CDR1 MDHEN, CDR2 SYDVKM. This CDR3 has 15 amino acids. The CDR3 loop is CASRGQGLPNEKLFF. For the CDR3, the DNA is TGTGCCAGCAGGGGACAGGGTCTGCCTAATGAAAAACTGTTTTTT.

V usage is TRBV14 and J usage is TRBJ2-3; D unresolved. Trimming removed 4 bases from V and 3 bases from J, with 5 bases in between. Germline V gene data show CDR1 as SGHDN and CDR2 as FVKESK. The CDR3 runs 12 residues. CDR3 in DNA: TGTGCCAGCAGCCGAGTTACAGATACGCAGTATTTT. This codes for CASSRVTDTQYF.

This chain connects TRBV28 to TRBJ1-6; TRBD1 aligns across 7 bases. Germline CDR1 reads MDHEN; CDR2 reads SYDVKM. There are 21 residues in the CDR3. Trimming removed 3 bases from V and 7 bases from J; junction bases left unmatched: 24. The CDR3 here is CASSFRVWGQRARGTNSPLHF. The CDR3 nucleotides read TGTGCCAGCAGTTTTAGGGTCTGGGGACAGAGGGCCCGGGGGACAAATTCACCCCTCCACTTT.

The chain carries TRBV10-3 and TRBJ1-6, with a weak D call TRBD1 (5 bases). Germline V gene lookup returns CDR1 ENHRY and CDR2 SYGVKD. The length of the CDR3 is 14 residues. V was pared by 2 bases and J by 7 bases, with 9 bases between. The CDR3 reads CAISETRQNSPLHF. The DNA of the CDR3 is TGTGCCATCAGTGAGACCCGACAGAATTCACCCCTCCACTTT.

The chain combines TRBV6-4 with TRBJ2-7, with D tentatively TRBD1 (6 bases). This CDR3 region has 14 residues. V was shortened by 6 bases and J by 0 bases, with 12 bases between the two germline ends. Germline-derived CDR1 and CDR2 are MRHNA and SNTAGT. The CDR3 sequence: CASRLTGNSYEQYF. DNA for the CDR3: TGTGCCAGCAGACTTACAGGGAACTCCTACGAGCAGTACTTC.

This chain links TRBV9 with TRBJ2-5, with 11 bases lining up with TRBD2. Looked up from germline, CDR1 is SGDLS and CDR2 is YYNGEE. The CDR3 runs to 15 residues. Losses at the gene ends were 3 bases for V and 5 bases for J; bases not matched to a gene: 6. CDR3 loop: CASSALAGGVETQYF. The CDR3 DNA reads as TGTGCCAGCAGCGCCCTAGCGGGGGGTGTGGAGACCCAGTACTTC.

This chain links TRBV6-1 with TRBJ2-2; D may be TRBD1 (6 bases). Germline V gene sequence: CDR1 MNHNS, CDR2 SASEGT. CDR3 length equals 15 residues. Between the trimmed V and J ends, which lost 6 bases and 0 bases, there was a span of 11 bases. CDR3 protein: CASRDDRTNTGELFF. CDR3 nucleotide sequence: TGTGCCAGCAGGGATGACAGGACGAACACCGGGGAGCTGTTTTTT.

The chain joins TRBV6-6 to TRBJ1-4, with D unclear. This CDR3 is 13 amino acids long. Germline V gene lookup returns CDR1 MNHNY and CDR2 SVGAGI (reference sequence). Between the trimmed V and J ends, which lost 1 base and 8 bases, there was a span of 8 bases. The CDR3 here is CASSYWGGEKLFF. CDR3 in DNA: TGTGCCAGCAGTTACTGGGGAGGGGAAAAACTGTTTTTT.

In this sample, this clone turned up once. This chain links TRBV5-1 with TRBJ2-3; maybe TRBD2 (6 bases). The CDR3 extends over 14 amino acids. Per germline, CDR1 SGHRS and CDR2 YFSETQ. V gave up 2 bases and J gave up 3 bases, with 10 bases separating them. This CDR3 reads CASSFAGYTDTQYF. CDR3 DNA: TGCGCCAGCAGCTTCGCGGGGTATACAGATACGCAGTATTTT.

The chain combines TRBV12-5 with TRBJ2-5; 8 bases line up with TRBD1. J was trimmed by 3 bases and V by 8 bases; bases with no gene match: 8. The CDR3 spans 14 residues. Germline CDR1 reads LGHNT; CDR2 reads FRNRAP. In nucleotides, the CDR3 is TGTGCTAGTATGCAGGGGGCGATGAAAGAGACCCAGTACTTC. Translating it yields CASMQGAMKETQYF. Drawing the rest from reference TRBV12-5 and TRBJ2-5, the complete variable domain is DARVTQTPRHKVTEMGQEVTMRCQPILGHNTVFWYRQTMMQGLELLAYFRNRAPLDDSGMPKDRFSAEMPDATLATLKIQPSEPRDSAVYFCASMQGAMKETQYFGPGTRLLVL.

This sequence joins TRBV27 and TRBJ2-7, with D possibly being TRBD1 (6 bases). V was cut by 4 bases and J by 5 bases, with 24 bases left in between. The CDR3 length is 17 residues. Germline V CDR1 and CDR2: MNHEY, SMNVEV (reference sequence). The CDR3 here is CASSSPLQAGAIHEQYF. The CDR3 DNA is TGTGCCAGCAGTTCACCCCTTCAGGCAGGGGCCATCCACGAGCAGTACTTC.

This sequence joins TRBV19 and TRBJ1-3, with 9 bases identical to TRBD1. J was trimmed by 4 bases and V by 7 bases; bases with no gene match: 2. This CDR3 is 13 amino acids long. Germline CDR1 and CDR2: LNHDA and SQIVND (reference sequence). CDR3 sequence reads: CASMGQGGNTIYF. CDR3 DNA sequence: TGTGCCAGTATGGGACAGGGAGGAAACACCATATATTTT.

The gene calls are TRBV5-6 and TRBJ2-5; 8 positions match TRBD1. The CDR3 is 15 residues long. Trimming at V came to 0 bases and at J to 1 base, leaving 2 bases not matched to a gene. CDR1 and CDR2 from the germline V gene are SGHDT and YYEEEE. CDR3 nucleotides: TGTGCCAGCAGCTTGGCCCAGGGGGCCCAAGAGACCCAGTACTTC. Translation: CASSLAQGAQETQYF.

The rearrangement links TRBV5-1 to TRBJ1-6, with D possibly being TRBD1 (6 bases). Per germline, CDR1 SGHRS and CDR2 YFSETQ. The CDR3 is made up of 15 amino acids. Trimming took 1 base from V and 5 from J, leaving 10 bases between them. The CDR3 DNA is TGCGCCAGCAGCTTGTGGGGGGGCGATAATTCACCCCTCCACTTT. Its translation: CASSLWGGDNSPLHF. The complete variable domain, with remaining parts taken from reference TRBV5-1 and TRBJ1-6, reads KAGVTQTPRYLIKTRGQQVTLSCSPISGHRSVSWYQQTPGQGLQFLFEYFSETQRNKGNFPGRFSGRQFSNSRSEMNVSTLELGDSALYLCASSLWGGDNSPLHFGNGTRLTVT.

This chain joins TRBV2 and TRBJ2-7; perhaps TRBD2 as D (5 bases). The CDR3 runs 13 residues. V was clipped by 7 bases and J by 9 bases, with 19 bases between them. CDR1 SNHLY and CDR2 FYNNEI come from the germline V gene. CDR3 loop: CASKETFLRGQYF. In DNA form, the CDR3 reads TGTGCCAGCAAAGAGACTTTCCTCCGGGGGCAGTACTTC.